This T cell receptor (beta chain) was observed in a study of cytomegalovirus exposure and HLA in healthy donors. General study points: Donor immune exposure was known only as CMV serostatus. When presence/absence was analysed, sequencing depth was taken to be roughly uniform across donors. V- and J-gene trimming of TCR beta was linked (in a later analysis) to a missense DCLRE1C variant.

This PCR relied on a set of 60 Vbeta primers and 13 Jbeta primers. The assay was immunoSEQ multiplex PCR, and TCRdb's table has in-frame clones only and misses some. This repertoire shows approximately 100,000 clones, approximately 68% found once; its top ten account for more than 4.5%. Comment on this clone: Its antigen is not identified.

Trimming left V 3 bases short and J 0 bases short, with 9 bases between. CDR3 length: 15 amino acids. Germline lookup yields CDR1 MDHEN and CDR2 SYDVKM. Input material: PBMCs. The chain joins TRBV28 to TRBJ1-3; D not certain. The source of this sequence is a woman between 18 and 29 years old in good health and CMV-seropositive. The CDR3 here is CASSLAVLSGNTIYF. CDR3 coding DNA: TGTGCCAGCAGTTTGGCAGTTCTCTCTGGAAACACCATATATTTT.